This entry lists 6 T cell receptor beta chains sequenced from one sample in a study of cytomegalovirus exposure and HLA in healthy donors. Vbeta (60) and Jbeta (13) primers were used in the PCR. The method was immunoSEQ multiplex PCR; TCRdb's version includes in-frame clones alone and lacks a portion of them. The repertoire consists of around 210,000 clones, with over 75% occurring once and the leading ten covering about 0.5%. Material for sequencing was PBMCs. The receptors shown here come from a boy aged 5 to 17 in good health and CMV-seronegative.

This clone has just one count. The V gene is TRBV6-1, the J gene TRBJ1-4; the match to TRBD1 covers 9 bases. The CDR3 consists of 17 residues. Germline assignment: CDR1 MNHNS and CDR2 SASEGT. Losses at the gene ends were 2 bases for V and 4 bases for J; bases not matched to a gene: 8. In DNA, the CDR3 is TGTGCCAGCAGTGAATTCCGTACAGGGGGCGGTAATGAAAAACTGTTTTTT. This sequence encodes CASSEFRTGGGNEKLFF.

The chain recombines TRBV23-1 with TRBJ2-2; 12 positions agree with TRBD1. TRBV23-1 is an open reading frame whose function is uncertain. The CDR3 extends over 15 amino acids. The V and J ends lost 7 bases and 6 bases, in that order; junction bases with no gene match: 6. The CDR3 protein is CASTGTGGAAGELFF. CDR3 in DNA: TGCGCCAGCACCGGGACAGGGGGCGCAGCCGGGGAGCTGTTTTTT.

This clone was counted once. The chain combines TRBV9 with TRBJ1-5, with TRBD1 matching over 9 bases. V was clipped by 5 bases and J by 4 bases; unmatched bases: 4. The V gene's germline CDR1 is SGDLS and CDR2 YYNGEE. The CDR3 is 14 residues long. Here the CDR3 DNA reads TGTGCCAGCAGTAGGGACAGGGTTAATCAGCCCCAGCATTTT. Residues: CASSRDRVNQPQHF.

CDR3 coding DNA: TGCAGCGTTGAAGCGCAGGGGGCTAGCACTGAAGCTTTCTTT. Translating gives CSVEAQGASTEAFF. The chain joins TRBV29-1 to TRBJ1-1; 8 bases are shared with TRBD1. After removal of 1 base from V and 4 bases from J, the junction contained 5 bases not matched to a gene. The CDR3 runs to 14 residues. Germline V gene sequence: CDR1 SQVTM, CDR2 ANQGSEA.

This clone was counted a few times. The J gene is TRBJ2-7, the V gene TRBV6-5; D remains ambiguous. V was trimmed by 2 bases and J by 4 bases, leaving 12 bases between them. The CDR3 spans 14 residues. Germline CDR1 reads MNHEY; CDR2 reads SVGAGI. In DNA, the CDR3 is TGTGCCAGCAGTTACGGGCTGCTGAAGTACGAGCAGTACTTC. Translation: CASSYGLLKYEQYF.

This clone has only a few counts. The rearrangement links TRBV5-6 to TRBJ1-1, with D tentatively TRBD1 (5 bases). Germline V CDR1 and CDR2: SGHDT, YYEEEE. This CDR3 is 16 amino acids long. With 0 bases removed from V and 3 bases from J, the gap between germline ends came to 15 bases. CDR3 sequence (DNA): TGTGCCAGCAGCTTGGCCTTGGAGGGGAGGTACACTGAAGCTTTCTTT. It codes for CASSLALEGRYTEAFF.